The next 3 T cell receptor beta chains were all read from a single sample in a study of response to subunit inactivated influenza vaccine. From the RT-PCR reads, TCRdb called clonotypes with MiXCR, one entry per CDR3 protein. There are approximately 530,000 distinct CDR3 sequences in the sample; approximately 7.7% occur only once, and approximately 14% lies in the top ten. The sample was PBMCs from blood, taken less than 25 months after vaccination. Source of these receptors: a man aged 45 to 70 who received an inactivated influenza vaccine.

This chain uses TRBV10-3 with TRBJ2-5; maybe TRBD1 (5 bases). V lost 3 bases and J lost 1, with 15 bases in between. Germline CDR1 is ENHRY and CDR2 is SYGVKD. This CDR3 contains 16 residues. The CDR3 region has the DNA TGTGCCATCAGTGATGGGCCAGCAAGGGGCCAAGAGACCCAGTACTTC. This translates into CAISDGPARGQETQYF.

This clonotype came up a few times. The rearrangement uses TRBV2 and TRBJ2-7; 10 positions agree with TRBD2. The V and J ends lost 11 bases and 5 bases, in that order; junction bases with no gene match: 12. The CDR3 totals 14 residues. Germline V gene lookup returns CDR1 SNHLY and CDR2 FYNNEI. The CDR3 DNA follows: TGTGCCTCACTCCGGGGGCTAGCGGGAGACGAGCAGTACTTC. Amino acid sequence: CASLRGLAGDEQYF.

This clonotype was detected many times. CDR3 in DNA: TGCGCCAGCAGCCAAGGAATAGCCGTCGAGCAGTACTTC. Translated: CASSQGIAVEQYF. The chain joins TRBV4-3 to TRBJ2-7, with D unresolved. The CDR3 sequence is 13 residues long. Per germline, CDR1 LGHNA and CDR2 YSLEER. Trimming removed 1 base from V and 6 bases from J, with 10 bases in between.